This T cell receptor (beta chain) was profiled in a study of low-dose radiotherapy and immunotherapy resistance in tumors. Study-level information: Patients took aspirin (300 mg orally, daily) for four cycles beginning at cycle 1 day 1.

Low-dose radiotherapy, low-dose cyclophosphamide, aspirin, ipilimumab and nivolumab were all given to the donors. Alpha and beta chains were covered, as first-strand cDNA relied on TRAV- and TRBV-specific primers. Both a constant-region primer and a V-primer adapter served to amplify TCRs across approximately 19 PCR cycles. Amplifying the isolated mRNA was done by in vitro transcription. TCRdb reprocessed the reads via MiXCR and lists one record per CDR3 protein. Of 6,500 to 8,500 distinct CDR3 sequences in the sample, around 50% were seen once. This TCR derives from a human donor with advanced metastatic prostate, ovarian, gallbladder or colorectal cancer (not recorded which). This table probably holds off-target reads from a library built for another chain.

The CDR3 loop reads CSVEKTGGGASNEQFF. The CDR3 DNA is TGCAGCGTTGAGAAGACGGGCGGGGGGGCCTCGAATGAGCAGTTCTTC. The chain combines TRBV29-1 with TRBJ2-1, with TRBD2 matching 9 bases. The CDR3 covers 16 residues. V lost 3 bases and J lost 7; bases outside the gene matches: 13. The V gene's germline CDR1 is SQVTM and CDR2 ANQGSEA.